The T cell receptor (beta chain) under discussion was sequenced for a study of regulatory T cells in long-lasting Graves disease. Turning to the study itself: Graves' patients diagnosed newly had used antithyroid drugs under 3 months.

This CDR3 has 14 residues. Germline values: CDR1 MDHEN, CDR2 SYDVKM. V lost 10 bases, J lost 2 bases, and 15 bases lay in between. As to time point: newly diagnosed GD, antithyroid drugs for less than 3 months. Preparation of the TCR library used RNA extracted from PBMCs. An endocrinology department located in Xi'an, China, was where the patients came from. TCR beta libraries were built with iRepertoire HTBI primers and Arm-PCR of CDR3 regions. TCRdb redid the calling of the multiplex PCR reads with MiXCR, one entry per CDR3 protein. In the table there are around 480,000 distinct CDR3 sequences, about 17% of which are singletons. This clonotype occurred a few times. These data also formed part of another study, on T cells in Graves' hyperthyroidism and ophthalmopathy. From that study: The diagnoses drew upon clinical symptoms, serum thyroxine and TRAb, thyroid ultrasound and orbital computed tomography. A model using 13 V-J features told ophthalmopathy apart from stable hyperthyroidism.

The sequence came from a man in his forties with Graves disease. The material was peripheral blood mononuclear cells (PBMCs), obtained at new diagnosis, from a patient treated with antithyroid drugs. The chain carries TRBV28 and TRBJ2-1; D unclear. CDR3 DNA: TGTGCCATCTCGAGCCCTCAGCCCTACAATGAGCAGTTCTTC. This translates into CAISSPQPYNEQFF.